These 26 T cell receptor beta chains share one sample of origin, sequenced in a study of molecular identifiers for immune sequencing clone quantification. TCRdb independently ran MiXCR on the PCR reads; one entry per CDR3 protein. The sample records fewer than 100,000 distinct CDR3 sequences, around 20% being singletons. The sequenced sample consisted of naive CD8+ T cells from blood, with Jurkat cell RNA spiked in. Indicated subset: FACS-sorted CD8+CD4-CCR7+CD45RA+ naive T cells. The receptors originated from a human donor in good health. Some libraries in this study had Jurkat cell RNA spiked in.

This clonotype occurred many times. The genes are TRBV5-6 and TRBJ2-3; 7 bases are a match to TRBD1. CDR1 and CDR2 from the germline V gene are SGHDT and YYEEEE. There are 17 residues in the CDR3. Trimming removed 0 bases from V and 0 bases from J; junction bases left unmatched: 7. DNA for the CDR3: TGTGCCAGCAGCTTGGCCTGGGGGACAGCTAGCACAGATACGCAGTATTTT. Its translation is CASSLAWGTASTDTQYF.

This clonotype was observed many times. The chain employs TRBV19 and TRBJ2-1; 7 bases are shared with TRBD2. There are 17 residues in the CDR3. J was trimmed by 7 bases and V by 1 base; bases with no gene match: 13. Germline V gene data show CDR1 as LNHDA and CDR2 as SQIVND (reference sequence). This chain's CDR3 is CASSIASRAGAGNEQFF. In DNA form, the CDR3 reads TGTGCCAGTAGTATAGCCTCTCGCGCGGGAGCCGGAAATGAGCAGTTCTTC.

A note on this clonotype: This clone may be a read error of a much larger clone one base away. The chain joins TRBV19 to TRBJ1-1, with a possible D match to TRBD1 (6 bases). The CDR3 has 15 residues. The germline gives CDR1 LNHDA, CDR2 SQIVND (reference sequence). As DNA, the CDR3 is TGTGCCAGTACCCCGGAGGGGGGGGCTTTCACTGGAGCTTTCTTT. It is translated as CASTPEGGAFTGAFF.

Details on this clonotype: A much larger clone differs from this one at a single base, so this may be a read error. Without the conserved terminal phenylalanine or tryptophan, this CDR3 likely stems from a read error. The V gene is TRBV19, the J gene TRBJ1-5; 8 bases align to TRBD1. This CDR3 has 15 amino acids. CDR1 LNHDA and CDR2 SQIVND come from the germline V gene (reference sequence). Unmatched junction bases numbered 9, after V lost 9 bases and J lost 2 bases. As DNA, the CDR3 is TGTGCCAGCCTCACAGGGGGAAGGGGCAATCAGCCCCAGCATCTT. As protein: CASLTGGRGNQPQHL.

This clonotype appeared a few times. The chain couples TRBV28 to TRBJ2-5, with 9 bases that match TRBD2. The CDR3 runs to 16 residues. Unmatched junction bases numbered 13, after V lost 6 bases and J lost 5 bases. Germline CDR1 reads MDHEN; CDR2 reads SYDVKM. The CDR3 is CASRQTGGLAGETQYF. DNA for the CDR3: TGTGCCAGCAGGCAGACCGGGGGACTAGCTGGGGAGACCCAGTACTTC.

The sample holds many counts of this clonotype. The chain employs TRBV19 and TRBJ1-1; 8 bases are a match to TRBD1. V shed 0 bases, J shed 5 bases, and the junction held 8 bases outside the gene matches. CDR1 and CDR2 (germline): LNHDA, SQIVND (reference sequence). This CDR3 region has 16 residues. As DNA, the CDR3 is TGTGCCAGTAGTATAGACCCGGACAGGGAAGGAACTGAAGCTTTCTTT. This translates into CASSIDPDREGTEAFF. Looking up the rest from reference TRBV19 and TRBJ1-1 gives the full variable domain: DGGITQSPKYLFRKEGQNVTLSCEQNLNHDAMYWYRQDPGQGLRLIYYSQIVNDFQKGDIAEGYSVSREKKESFPLTVTSAQKNPTAFYLCASSIDPDREGTEAFFGQGTRLTVV.

There are many counts of this clonotype. This chain links TRBV7-9 with TRBJ2-3, with TRBD1 identical over 9 bases. Germline lookup yields CDR1 SEHNR and CDR2 FQNEAQ (reference sequence). The CDR3 sequence is 16 residues long. J gave up 8 bases and V 6 bases, and 15 bases lay outside the gene matches. CDR3 sequence: CASRKSTGQGLATQYF. In DNA form, the CDR3 reads TGTGCCAGCAGAAAATCCACGGGACAGGGTCTAGCTACGCAGTATTTT.

The chain is built from TRBV5-4 and TRBJ2-7; 9 nucleotides align to TRBD2. The J segment lost 6 bases and the V segment lost 7 bases, leaving 14 bases of the junction unmatched. The CDR3 extends over 15 amino acids. In germline, CDR1 is SGHNT, CDR2 YYREEE (reference sequence). The CDR3 is CASGSVIAGVCEQYF. For the CDR3, the DNA is TGTGCCAGCGGATCAGTTATAGCGGGAGTCTGCGAGCAGTACTTC.

A remark on this clonotype: Here the CDR3 omits its conserved ending phenylalanine or tryptophan, so a read error is the likely source. The CDR3 spells CASSVSDTDTQYL. Written as DNA, the CDR3 is TGTGCCAGCAGTGTAAGCGACACAGATACGCAGTATCTT. The V gene is TRBV6-5, the J gene TRBJ2-3; D is ambiguous. This CDR3 contains 13 residues. Germline CDR1 is MNHEY and CDR2 is SVGAGI. Trimming left V 5 bases short and J 2 bases short, with 8 bases between.

This clonotype has ten or more counts. V usage is TRBV12-3 or TRBV12-4 and J usage is TRBJ2-2; TRBD2 agrees at 8 bases. The J segment lost 1 base and the V segment lost 3 bases, leaving 1 base of the junction unmatched. The CDR3 sequence is 15 residues long. CDR3: CASSLGLGNTGELFF. CDR3 nucleotides: TGTGCCAGCAGTTTGGGACTAGGGAACACCGGGGAGCTGTTTTTT.

This clonotype has at least ten counts. This sequence joins TRBV4-3 and TRBJ2-7, with 10 bases lining up with TRBD1. The trim removed 4 bases at V and 0 bases at J, leaving 3 bases unmatched. CDR1 is LGHNA and CDR2 is YSLEER in the germline V gene. This CDR3 comprises 15 residues. CDR3 sequence reads: CASSPGQGSSYEQYF. CDR3 nucleotide sequence: TGCGCCAGCAGCCCGGGACAGGGGAGCTCCTACGAGCAGTACTTC.

In its sample, this clonotype was seen many times. V usage is TRBV4-3 and J usage is TRBJ2-7; D is possibly TRBD2 (5 bases). The germline V gene has CDR1 LGHNA and CDR2 YSLEER. Trimming pared 3 bases from V and 0 bases from J, leaving 9 bases between. The CDR3 sequence is 14 residues long. CDR3 DNA: TGCGCCAGCAGCCAGGGAGTAGCCTCCTACGAGCAGTACTTC. Translated, it gives CASSQGVASYEQYF.

This clonotype was seen ten or more times. This chain joins TRBV4-1 and TRBJ2-2; D is possibly TRBD1 (6 bases). There are 14 residues in the CDR3. V was trimmed by 3 bases and J by 6 bases, leaving 11 bases between them. The V gene's germline CDR1 is MGHRA and CDR2 YSYEKL. CDR3 nucleotides: TGCGCCAGCAGCCAGGTACAGGGAGCCGGGGAGCTGTTTTTT. Protein product: CASSQVQGAGELFF.

This chain links TRBV30 with TRBJ2-2; TRBD2 matches at 10 bases. The CDR3 runs 15 residues. Germline V gene sequence: CDR1 GTSNPN, CDR2 SVGIG (reference sequence). Germline trimming cut 8 bases from V and 3 bases from J; bases unmatched to any gene: 9. Here the CDR3 DNA reads TGTGCCCTATCCGCTAGCGGGAGCTACACCGGGGAGCTGTTTTTT. Translated: CALSASGSYTGELFF.

This clonotype has at least ten counts. The rearrangement links TRBV5-6 to TRBJ1-1; 11 bases align to TRBD1. The J segment lost 4 bases and the V segment lost 4 bases, leaving 3 bases of the junction unmatched. From germline, CDR1 is SGHDT and CDR2 YYEEEE. CDR3 size: 14 residues. CDR3 DNA: TGTGCCAGCAGCCCCGGGACAGGGGGCACTGAAGCTTTCTTT. This encodes CASSPGTGGTEAFF.

This clonotype was seen ten or more times. The genes are TRBV7-9 and TRBJ2-3; 9 bases match TRBD2. CDR3 length: 17 residues. Germline values: CDR1 SEHNR, CDR2 FQNEAQ (reference sequence). V lost 5 bases and J lost 6; bases outside the gene matches: 15. CDR3 in DNA: TGTGCCAGCAGCCCCCGGTTCAGCGGGGGGTTAACGGATACGCAGTATTTT. Residues: CASSPRFSGGLTDTQYF.

The chain uses TRBV2 and TRBJ2-5, with 7 bases that match TRBD1. The trim removed 2 bases at V and 2 bases at J, leaving 8 bases unmatched. Germline V gene lookup returns CDR1 SNHLY and CDR2 FYNNEI. The CDR3 length is 16 residues. The CDR3 region is CASSERQGISQETQYF. The CDR3 DNA reads as TGTGCCAGCAGTGAAAGACAGGGTATTAGTCAAGAGACCCAGTACTTC. The variable domain in full, with the rest retrieved from reference TRBV2 and TRBJ2-5, is EPEVTQTPSHQVTQMGQEVILRCVPISNHLYFYWYRQILGQKVEFLVSFYNNEISEKSEIFDDQFSVERPDGSNFTLKIRSTKLEDSAMYFCASSERQGISQETQYFGPGTRLLVL.

This chain connects TRBV7-6 to TRBJ1-3; possible D gene TRBD1, 6 bases. CDR3 length: 16 residues. The germline V and J ends were trimmed by 4 bases and 3 bases, with 16 bases remaining between them. Per the germline V gene, CDR1 is SGHVS and CDR2 is FNYEAQ. The CDR3 DNA is TGTGCCAGCAGCTCCCAGACAGGAAAGAATGGAAACACCATATATTTT. Translated: CASSSQTGKNGNTIYF. The entire variable domain, with the rest obtained from reference TRBV7-6 and TRBJ1-3, is as follows: GAGVSQSPRYKVTKRGQDVALRCDPISGHVSLYWYRQALGQGPEFLTYFNYEAQQDKSGLPNDRFSAERPEGSISTLTIQRTEQRDSAMYRCASSSQTGKNGNTIYFGEGSWLTVV.

V gene TRBV28 combines with J gene TRBJ2-7; possibly TRBD1 or TRBD2 for D (6 bases each). This CDR3 comprises 15 residues. Trimming removed 5 bases at V and 3 bases at J, with 17 bases between. In germline, CDR1 is MDHEN, CDR2 SYDVKM. CDR3 sequence: CASSEPTGGVYEQYF. Written as DNA, the CDR3 is TGTGCCAGCAGTGAACCGACAGGAGGGGTCTACGAGCAGTACTTC.

This clonotype was counted ten times or more. The V gene is TRBV4-3, the J gene TRBJ2-7, with D perhaps matching TRBD1 (5 bases). The CDR3 loop spans 16 amino acids. The V and J ends lost 0 bases and 6 bases respectively, with 18 bases between them. The germline CDR1 and CDR2 sequences are LGHNA and YSLEER. CDR3 sequence (DNA): TGCGCCAGCAGCCAAGATAAGGGGAATGAGATCTTCGAGCAGTACTTC. Amino acid sequence: CASSQDKGNEIFEQYF.

This clonotype was picked up many times. This sequence joins TRBV29-1 and TRBJ2-1, with a possible D match to TRBD1 (5 bases). The CDR3 length is 13 residues. The germline V and J ends were trimmed by 7 bases and 2 bases, with 12 bases remaining between them. Germline assignment: CDR1 SQVTM and CDR2 ANQGSEA. The CDR3 region is CSGEQAPYNEQFF. DNA for the CDR3: TGCAGCGGGGAACAGGCCCCCTACAATGAGCAGTTCTTC.

A note on this clonotype: Since a much larger clone is just one base distant, this may be a read error. The chain employs TRBV6-5 and TRBJ2-7, with a weak D call TRBD2 (5 bases). Germline CDR1 is MNHEY and CDR2 is SVGAGI. This CDR3 spans 14 amino acids. CDR3: CARSYAGGSYEQYF. The DNA of the CDR3 is TGTGCCAGAAGTTACGCCGGAGGATCCTACGAGCAGTACTTC.

The chain joins TRBV19 to TRBJ1-5, with TRBD1 identical over 7 bases. The CDR3 is made up of 15 amino acids. CDR1 and CDR2 (germline): LNHDA, SQIVND (reference sequence). The V gene end was trimmed by 1 base and the J gene end by 2 bases; junction bases not matched to a gene: 2. The CDR3 region is CASSIVRGGNQPQHF. The DNA for the CDR3 is TGTGCCAGTAGTATAGTCAGGGGGGGCAATCAGCCCCAGCATTTT.

This clonotype was counted many times. The chain links TRBV20-1 to TRBJ2-7; the match to TRBD1 covers 7 bases. Germline CDR1 and CDR2: DFQATT and SNEGSKA (reference sequence). The junction had 14 bases not matched to a gene; V was cut back by 3 bases and J by 6 bases. The CDR3 is 15 amino acids. CDR3 sequence reads: CSASNREGAGAEQYF. The CDR3 nucleotides are TGCAGTGCTAGTAACCGTGAGGGGGCAGGGGCCGAGCAGTACTTC.

This clonotype was observed at least ten times. J is TRBJ2-5 and V is TRBV18, with TRBD1 matching over 7 bases. CDR1 is KGHSH and CDR2 is LQKENI in the germline V gene. J gave up 3 bases and V 2 bases, and 0 bases lay outside the gene matches. The CDR3 length is 13 residues. CDR3 sequence (DNA): TGTGCCAGCTCACCAACAGGGGAAGAGACCCAGTACTTC. Its translation: CASSPTGEETQYF.

Points on this clonotype: A much larger clone differs from this one at a single base, so this may be a read error. This chain joins TRBV4-1 and TRBJ1-4, with D uncertain. The CDR3 runs to 15 residues. Germline CDR1 and CDR2: MGHRA and YSYEKL. In nucleotides, the CDR3 is TGCGCCAGCGGCCAGCCAGCGGGCCCTAATGAAAAACTGTTTTTT. This translates into CASGQPAGPNEKLFF.